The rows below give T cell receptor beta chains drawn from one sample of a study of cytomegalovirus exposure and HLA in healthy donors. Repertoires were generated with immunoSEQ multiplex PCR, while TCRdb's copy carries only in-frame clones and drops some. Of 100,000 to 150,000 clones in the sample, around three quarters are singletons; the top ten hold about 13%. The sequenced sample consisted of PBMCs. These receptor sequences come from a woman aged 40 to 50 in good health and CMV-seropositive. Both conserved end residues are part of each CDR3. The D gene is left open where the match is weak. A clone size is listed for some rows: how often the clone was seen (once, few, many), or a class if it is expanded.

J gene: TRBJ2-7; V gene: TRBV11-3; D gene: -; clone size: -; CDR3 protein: CASRPVAGVHEQYF; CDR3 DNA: TGTGCCAGCAGACCCGTGGCAGGGGTCCACGAGCAGTACTTC
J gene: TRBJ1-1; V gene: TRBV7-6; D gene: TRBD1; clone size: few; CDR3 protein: CASSHRTGRMAFF; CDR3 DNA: TGTGCCAGCAGCCATCGGACAGGGAGGATGGCTTTCTTT
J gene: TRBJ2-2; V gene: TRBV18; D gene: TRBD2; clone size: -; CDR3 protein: CASSPQAGGLNTGELFF; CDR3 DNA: TGTGCCAGCTCACCACAAGCGGGAGGCCTAAACACCGGGGAGCTGTTTTTT
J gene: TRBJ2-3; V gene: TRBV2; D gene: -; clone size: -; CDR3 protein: CASSDNTDTQYF; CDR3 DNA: TGTGCCAGCAGTGACAACACAGATACGCAGTATTTT
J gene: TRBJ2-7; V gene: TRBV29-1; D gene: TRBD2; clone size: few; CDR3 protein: CSVLLAGGYEQYF; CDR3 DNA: TGCAGCGTTTTACTAGCGGGAGGCTACGAGCAGTACTTC
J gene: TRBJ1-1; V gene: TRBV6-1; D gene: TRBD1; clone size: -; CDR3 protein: CASSEMGQFGTEAFF; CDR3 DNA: TGTGCCAGCAGTGAAATGGGACAGTTTGGCACTGAAGCTTTCTTT
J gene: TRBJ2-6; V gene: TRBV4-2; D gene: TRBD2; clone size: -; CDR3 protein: CASSQRASGSSGANVLTF; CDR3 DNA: TGTGCCAGCAGCCAAAGGGCTAGCGGGAGTTCTGGGGCCAACGTCCTGACTTTC
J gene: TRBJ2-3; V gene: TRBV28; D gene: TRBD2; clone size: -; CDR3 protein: CASRMTSGTADTQYF; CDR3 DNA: TGTGCCAGCAGGATGACTAGCGGGACGGCAGATACGCAGTATTTT
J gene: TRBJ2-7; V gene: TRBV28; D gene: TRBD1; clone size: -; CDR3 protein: CASSLWVQGAYEQYF; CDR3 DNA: TGTGCCAGCAGTTTATGGGTCCAGGGGGCGTACGAGCAGTACTTC
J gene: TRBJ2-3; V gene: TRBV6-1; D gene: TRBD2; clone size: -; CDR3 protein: CASSATSGRTDTQYF; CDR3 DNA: TGTGCCAGCAGTGCAACTAGCGGGAGGACAGATACGCAGTATTTT
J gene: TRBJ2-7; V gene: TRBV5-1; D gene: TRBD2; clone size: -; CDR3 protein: CASSLRTSGSETYEQYF; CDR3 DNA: TGCGCCAGCAGCTTGAGGACTAGCGGGAGTGAGACCTACGAGCAGTACTTC
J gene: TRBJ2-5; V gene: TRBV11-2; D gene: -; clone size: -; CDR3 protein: CASSLARMGGETQYF; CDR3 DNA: TGTGCCAGCAGCTTAGCCCGGATGGGCGGGGAGACCCAGTACTTC
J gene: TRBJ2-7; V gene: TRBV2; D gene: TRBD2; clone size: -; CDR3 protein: CASSETLAVNEQYF; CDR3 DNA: TGTGCCAGCAGTGAAACGCTAGCGGTAAACGAGCAGTACTTC
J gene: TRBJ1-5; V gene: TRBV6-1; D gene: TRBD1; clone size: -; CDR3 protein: CASTDRGDQPQHF; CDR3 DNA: TGTGCCAGCACCGACAGGGGGGATCAGCCCCAGCATTTT
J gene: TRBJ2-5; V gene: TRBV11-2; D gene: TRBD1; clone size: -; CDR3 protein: CASSSFSGTGYQETQYF; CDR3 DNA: TGTGCCAGCAGCTCCTTTTCCGGGACAGGGTACCAAGAGACCCAGTACTTC
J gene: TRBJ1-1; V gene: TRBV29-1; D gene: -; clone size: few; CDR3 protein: CSVSGGKGTEAFF; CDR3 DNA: TGCAGCGTTAGTGGGGGGAAGGGCACTGAAGCTTTCTTT
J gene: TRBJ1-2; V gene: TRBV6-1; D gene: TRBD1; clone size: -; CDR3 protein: CASGLVDRVYGYTF; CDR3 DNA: TGTGCCAGCGGGTTAGTGGACAGGGTCTATGGCTACACCTTC
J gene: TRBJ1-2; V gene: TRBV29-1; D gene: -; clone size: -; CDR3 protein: CSGEGLGGYTF; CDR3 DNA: TGCAGCGGGGAGGGGTTGGGAGGCTACACCTTC
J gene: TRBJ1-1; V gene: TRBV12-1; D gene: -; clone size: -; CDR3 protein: CASSPRTGVNTEAFF; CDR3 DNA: TGTGCCAGCAGCCCCCGGACAGGGGTGAACACTGAAGCTTTCTTT
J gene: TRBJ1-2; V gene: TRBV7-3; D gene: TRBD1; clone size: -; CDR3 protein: CASSFNSQGAGYTF; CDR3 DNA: TGTGCCAGCAGCTTTAATTCACAGGGGGCAGGCTACACCTTC